Listed below are T cell receptor beta chains from one sample, sequenced in a study of blood T cells in healthy people across ages. Using its own MiXCR run on the 5' RACE reads, TCRdb lists one record per CDR3 protein. Here the sample spans some 1 million distinct CDR3 sequences, more than 40% being singletons. Sequencing used blood. All receptors derive from a woman between 55 and 75 years old in good health. Both conserved end residues are trimmed from each CDR3. A D gene is named only where the DNA matches it firmly.

length,J,D,V,CDR3
14,TRBJ2-5,NA,TRBV3-1,ASSQGWRGSQETQY
16,TRBJ2-1,TRBD2,TRBV4-1,ASSQESSGTVYPGKQF
16,TRBJ2-5,TRBD2,TRBV5-1,ASSRSTSGRAGQETQY
10,TRBJ2-5,NA,TRBV5-6,ASSLASETQY
10,TRBJ2-7,NA,TRBV16,ASWGGSKEQY
13,TRBJ2-7,TRBD2,TRBV20-1,SATITSGSGYEQY
12,TRBJ1-1,NA,TRBV28,ASSPVGARTEAF
12,NA,NA,TRBV5-6,ASSGTGFQETQF
11,TRBJ1-2,NA,TRBV6-2/TRBV6-3,ASRLTGALGYT
12,TRBJ2-5,NA,TRBV20-1,SVRVAGILQTQY
13,TRBJ2-1,TRBD2,TRBV20-1,SARLAGHPYNEQF
12,TRBJ2-7,TRBD2,TRBV20-1,SAPPGLAFYEQY
12,NA,TRBD1,TRBV24-1,ATSDPGTGNEQY
11,TRBJ1-2,NA,TRBV2,ASIQALLEGYT
13,TRBJ2-5,NA,TRBV27,ASSLKGYRQETQY
10,TRBJ2-5,NA,TRBV20-1,SARDPAETQY
15,TRBJ2-1,NA,TRBV2,ASSEAFPRVSDNEQF
13,TRBJ2-3,TRBD2,TRBV29-1,SVLLAGGYTDTQY
11,TRBJ2-5,NA,TRBV7-9,AGRGHPQETQY
14,TRBJ2-3,NA,TRBV7-8,ASSPVGRVRTDTQY
11,TRBJ2-1,NA,TRBV20-1,SASLLAYNEQF
13,TRBJ2-2,TRBD2,TRBV9,ASSVVAGRTGELF
11,TRBJ1-4,NA,TRBV13,ASSAFKGGKLF
14,TRBJ2-2,TRBD2,TRBV12-3/TRBV12-4,ASRKTGGSVTGELF
15,TRBJ2-3,TRBD2,TRBV27,ASSSPLAGDPPGTQY